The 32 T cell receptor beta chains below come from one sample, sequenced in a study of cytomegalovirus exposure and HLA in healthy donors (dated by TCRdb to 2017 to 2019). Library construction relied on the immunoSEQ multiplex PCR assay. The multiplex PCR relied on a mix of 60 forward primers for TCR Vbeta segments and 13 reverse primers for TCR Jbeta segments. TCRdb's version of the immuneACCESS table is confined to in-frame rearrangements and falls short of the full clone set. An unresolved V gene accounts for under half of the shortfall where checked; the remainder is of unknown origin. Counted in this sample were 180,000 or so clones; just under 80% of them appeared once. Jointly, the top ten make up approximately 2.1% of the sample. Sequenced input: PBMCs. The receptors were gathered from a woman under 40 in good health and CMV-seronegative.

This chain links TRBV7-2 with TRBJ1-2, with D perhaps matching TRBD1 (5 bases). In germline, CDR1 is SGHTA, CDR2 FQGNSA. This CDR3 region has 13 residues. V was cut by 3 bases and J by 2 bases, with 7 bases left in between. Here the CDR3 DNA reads TGTGCCAGCAGCTTCGGGGGGAACTATGGCTACACCTTC. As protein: CASSFGGNYGYTF.

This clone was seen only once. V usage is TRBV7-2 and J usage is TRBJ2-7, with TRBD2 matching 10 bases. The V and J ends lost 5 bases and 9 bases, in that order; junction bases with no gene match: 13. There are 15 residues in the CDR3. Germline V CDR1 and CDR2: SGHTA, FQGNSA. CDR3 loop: CASSASLAGEVGQYF. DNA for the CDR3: TGTGCCAGCAGCGCCTCCCTAGCGGGGGAAGTTGGGCAGTACTTC.

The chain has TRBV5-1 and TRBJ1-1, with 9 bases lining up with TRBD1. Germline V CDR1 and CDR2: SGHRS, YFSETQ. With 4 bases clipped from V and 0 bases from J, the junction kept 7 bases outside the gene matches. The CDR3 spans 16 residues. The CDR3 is CASSDRDRALNTEAFF. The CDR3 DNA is TGCGCCAGCAGCGACCGGGACAGGGCCCTGAACACTGAAGCTTTCTTT.

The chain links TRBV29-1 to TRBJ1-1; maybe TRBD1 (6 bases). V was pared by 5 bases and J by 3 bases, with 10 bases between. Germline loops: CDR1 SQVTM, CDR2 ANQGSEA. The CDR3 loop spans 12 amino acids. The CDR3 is CSVSRGDTEAFF. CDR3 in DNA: TGCAGCGTTAGCAGGGGAGACACTGAAGCTTTCTTT.

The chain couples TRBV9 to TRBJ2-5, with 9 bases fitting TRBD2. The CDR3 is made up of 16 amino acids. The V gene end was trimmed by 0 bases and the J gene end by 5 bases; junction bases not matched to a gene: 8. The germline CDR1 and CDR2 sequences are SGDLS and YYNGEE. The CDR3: CASSVALAGHLETQYF. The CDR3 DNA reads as TGTGCCAGCAGCGTAGCCCTAGCGGGGCATCTGGAGACCCAGTACTTC. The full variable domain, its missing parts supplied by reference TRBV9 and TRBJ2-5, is DSGVTQTPKHLITATGQRVTLRCSPRSGDLSVYWYQQSLDQGLQFLIQYYNGEERAKGNILERFSAQQFPDLHSELNLSSLELGDSALYFCASSVALAGHLETQYFGPGTRLLVL.

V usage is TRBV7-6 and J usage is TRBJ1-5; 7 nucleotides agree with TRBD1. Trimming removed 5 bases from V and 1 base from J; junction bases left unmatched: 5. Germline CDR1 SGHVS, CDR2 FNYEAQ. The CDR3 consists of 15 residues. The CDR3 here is CASSVSQGSNQPQHF. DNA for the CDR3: TGTGCCAGCAGCGTTTCACAGGGGAGCAATCAGCCCCAGCATTTT.

CDR3 residues: CASTLPRGSTYEQYF. In DNA, the CDR3 is TGTGCCAGCACCCTACCCAGGGGATCCACCTACGAGCAGTACTTC. This chain joins TRBV21-1 and TRBJ2-7; the table's TRBD1 call for D was not verified on the DNA. TRBV21-1 has pseudogene status. The length of the CDR3 is 15 residues.

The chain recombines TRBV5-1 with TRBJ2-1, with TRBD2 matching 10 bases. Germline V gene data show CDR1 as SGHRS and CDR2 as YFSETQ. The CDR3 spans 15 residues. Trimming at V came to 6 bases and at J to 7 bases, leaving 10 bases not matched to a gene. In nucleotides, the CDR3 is TGCGCCAGCACCATAGCGGGGGGAAGTGTGAATGAGCAGTTCTTC. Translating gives CASTIAGGSVNEQFF.

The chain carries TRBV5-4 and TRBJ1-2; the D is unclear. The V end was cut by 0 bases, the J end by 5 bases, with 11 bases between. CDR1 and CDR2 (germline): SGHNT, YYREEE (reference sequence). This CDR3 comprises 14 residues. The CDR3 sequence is CASSLGQTLYGYTF. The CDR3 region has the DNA TGTGCCAGCAGCTTGGGTCAGACTCTATATGGCTACACCTTC.

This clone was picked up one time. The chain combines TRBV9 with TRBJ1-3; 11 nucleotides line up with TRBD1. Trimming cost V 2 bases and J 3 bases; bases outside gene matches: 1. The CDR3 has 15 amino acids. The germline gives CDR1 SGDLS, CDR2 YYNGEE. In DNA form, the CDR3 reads TGTGCCAGCAGCGTCGGGACAGGGGGTGGAAACACCATATATTTT. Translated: CASSVGTGGGNTIYF. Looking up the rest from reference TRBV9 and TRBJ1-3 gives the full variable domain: DSGVTQTPKHLITATGQRVTLRCSPRSGDLSVYWYQQSLDQGLQFLIQYYNGEERAKGNILERFSAQQFPDLHSELNLSSLELGDSALYFCASSVGTGGGNTIYFGEGSWLTVV.

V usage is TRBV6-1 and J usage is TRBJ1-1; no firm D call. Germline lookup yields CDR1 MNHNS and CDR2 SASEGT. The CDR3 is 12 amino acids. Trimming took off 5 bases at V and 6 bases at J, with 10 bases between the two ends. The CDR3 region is CASSTRRAEAFF. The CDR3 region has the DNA TGTGCCAGCAGTACCCGCCGGGCTGAAGCTTTCTTT.

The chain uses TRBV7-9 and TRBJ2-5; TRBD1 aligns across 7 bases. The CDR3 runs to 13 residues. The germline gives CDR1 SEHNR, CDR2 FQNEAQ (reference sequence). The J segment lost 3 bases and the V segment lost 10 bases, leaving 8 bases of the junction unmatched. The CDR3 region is CATPRGGEETQYF. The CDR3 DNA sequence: TGTGCCACCCCAAGAGGGGGCGAAGAGACCCAGTACTTC.

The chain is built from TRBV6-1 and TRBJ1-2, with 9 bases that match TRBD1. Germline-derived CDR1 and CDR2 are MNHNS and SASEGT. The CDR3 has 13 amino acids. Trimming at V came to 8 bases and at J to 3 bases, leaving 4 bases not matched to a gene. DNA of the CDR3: TGTGCCAGCCGGGACAGGGCTGACTATGGCTACACCTTC. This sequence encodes CASRDRADYGYTF.

CDR3 in amino acids: CASSVDPPEGVNTEAFF. CDR3 nucleotides: TGTGCCAGCAGCGTAGACCCCCCCGAGGGCGTTAACACTGAAGCTTTCTTT. The chain is built from TRBV9 and TRBJ1-1; no firm D call. In germline, CDR1 is SGDLS, CDR2 YYNGEE. The CDR3 contains 17 residues. The ends were cut back, 0 bases at V and 2 bases at J, with 17 bases in the middle.

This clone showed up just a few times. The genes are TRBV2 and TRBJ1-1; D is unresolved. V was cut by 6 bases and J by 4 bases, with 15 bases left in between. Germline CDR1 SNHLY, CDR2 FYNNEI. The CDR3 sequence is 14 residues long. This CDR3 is CASRKDGGVTEAFF. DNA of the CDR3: TGTGCCAGCAGAAAGGACGGAGGCGTCACTGAAGCTTTCTTT.

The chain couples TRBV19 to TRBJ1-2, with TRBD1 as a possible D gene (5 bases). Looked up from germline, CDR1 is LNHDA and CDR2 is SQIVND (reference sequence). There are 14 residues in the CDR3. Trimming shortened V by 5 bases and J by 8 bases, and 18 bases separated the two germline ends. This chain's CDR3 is CASSGATSLYGYTF. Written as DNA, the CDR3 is TGTGCCAGTAGTGGGGCCACCTCCCTTTACGGCTACACCTTC.

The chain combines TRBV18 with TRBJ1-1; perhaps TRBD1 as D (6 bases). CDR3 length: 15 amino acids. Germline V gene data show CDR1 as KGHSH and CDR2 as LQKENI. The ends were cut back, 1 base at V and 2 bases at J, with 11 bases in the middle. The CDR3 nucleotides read TGTGCCAGCTCACCACTAGGGGGTGGAAACACTGAAGCTTTCTTT. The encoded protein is CASSPLGGGNTEAFF.

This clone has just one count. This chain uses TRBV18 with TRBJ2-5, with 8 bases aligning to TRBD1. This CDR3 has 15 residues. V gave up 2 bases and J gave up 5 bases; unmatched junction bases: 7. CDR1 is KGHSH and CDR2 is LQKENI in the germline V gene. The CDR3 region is CASSPWTGRSETQYF. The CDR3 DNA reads TGTGCCAGCTCACCATGGACAGGGAGGTCGGAGACCCAGTACTTC.

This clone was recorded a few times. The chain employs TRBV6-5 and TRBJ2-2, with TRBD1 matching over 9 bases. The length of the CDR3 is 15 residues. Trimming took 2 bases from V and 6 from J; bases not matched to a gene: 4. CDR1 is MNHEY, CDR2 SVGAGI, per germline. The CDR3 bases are TGTGCCAGCAGTTACAGGGACAGGGCGGCCGGGGAGCTGTTTTTT. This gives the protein CASSYRDRAAGELFF.

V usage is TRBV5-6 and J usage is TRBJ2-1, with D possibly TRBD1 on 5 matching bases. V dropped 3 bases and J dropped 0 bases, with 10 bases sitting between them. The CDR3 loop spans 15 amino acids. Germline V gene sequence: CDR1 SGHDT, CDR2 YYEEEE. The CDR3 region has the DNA TGTGCCAGCAGCTCAGGGATTAGCTCCTACAATGAGCAGTTCTTC. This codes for CASSSGISSYNEQFF.

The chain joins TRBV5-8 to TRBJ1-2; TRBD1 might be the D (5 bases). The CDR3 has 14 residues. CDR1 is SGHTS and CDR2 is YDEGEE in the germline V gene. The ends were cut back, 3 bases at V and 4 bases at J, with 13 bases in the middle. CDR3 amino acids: CASSSRQQGYGYTF. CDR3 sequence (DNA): TGTGCCAGCAGCTCCCGACAGCAGGGCTATGGCTACACCTTC. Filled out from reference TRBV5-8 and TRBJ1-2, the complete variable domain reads EAGVTQSPTHLIKTRGQQATLRCSPISGHTSVYWYQQALGLGLQFLLWYDEGEERNRGNFPPRFSGRQFPNYSSELNVNALELEDSALYLCASSSRQQGYGYTFGSGTRLTVV.

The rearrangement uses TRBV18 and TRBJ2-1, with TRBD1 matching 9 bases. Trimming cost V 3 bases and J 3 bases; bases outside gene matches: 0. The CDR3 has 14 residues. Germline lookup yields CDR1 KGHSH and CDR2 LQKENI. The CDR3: CASSPDRGYNEQFF. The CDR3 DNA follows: TGTGCCAGCTCACCGGACAGGGGCTACAATGAGCAGTTCTTC.

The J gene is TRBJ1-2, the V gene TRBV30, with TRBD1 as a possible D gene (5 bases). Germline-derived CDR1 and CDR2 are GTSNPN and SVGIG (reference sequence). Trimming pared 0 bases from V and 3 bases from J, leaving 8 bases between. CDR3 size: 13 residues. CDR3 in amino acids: CAWSVSGDYGYTF. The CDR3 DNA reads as TGTGCCTGGAGTGTGTCGGGGGACTATGGCTACACCTTC.

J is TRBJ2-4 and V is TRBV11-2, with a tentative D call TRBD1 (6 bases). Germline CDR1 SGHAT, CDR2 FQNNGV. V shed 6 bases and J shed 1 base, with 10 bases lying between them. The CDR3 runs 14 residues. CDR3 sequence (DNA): TGTGCCAGCAGGAGGGGGTCCGCCAAAAACATTCAGTACTTC. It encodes CASRRGSAKNIQYF.

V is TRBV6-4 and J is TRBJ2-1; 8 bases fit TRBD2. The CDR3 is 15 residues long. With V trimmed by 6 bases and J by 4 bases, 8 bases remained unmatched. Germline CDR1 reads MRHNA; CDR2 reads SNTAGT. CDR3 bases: TGTGCCAGCAGCCCCCGGGGGGGGGCGTACAATGAGCAGTTCTTC. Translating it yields CASSPRGGAYNEQFF.

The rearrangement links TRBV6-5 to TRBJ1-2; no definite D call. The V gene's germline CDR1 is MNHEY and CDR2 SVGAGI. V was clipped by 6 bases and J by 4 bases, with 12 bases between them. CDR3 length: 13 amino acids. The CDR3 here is CASSQRESYGYTF. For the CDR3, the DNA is TGTGCCAGCAGCCAGCGGGAGAGCTATGGCTACACCTTC.

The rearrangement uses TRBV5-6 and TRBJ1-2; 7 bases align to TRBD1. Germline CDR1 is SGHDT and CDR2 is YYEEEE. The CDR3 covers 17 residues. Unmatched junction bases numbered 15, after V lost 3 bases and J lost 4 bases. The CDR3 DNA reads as TGTGCCAGCAGCTCGCCGTTTGAGGGGGCGCGAGCCTATGGCTACACCTTC. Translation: CASSSPFEGARAYGYTF.

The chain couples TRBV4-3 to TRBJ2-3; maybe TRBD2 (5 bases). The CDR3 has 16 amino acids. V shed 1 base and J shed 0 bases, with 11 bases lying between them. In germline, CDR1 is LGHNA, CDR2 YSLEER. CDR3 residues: CASSQARGVSTDTQYF. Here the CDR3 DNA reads TGCGCCAGCAGCCAAGCTCGGGGAGTTAGCACAGATACGCAGTATTTT.

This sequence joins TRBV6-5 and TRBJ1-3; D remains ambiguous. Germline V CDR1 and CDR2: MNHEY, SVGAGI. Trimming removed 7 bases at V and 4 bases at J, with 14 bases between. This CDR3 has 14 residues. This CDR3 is CASNRGGIGNTIYF. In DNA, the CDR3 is TGTGCCAGCAACCGAGGAGGGATCGGAAACACCATATATTTT.

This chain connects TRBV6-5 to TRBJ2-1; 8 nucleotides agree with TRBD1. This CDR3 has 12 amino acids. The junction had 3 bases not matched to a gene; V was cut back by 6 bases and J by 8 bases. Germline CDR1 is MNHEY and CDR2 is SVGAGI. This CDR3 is CASRTGADEQFF. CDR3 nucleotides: TGTGCCAGCAGGACAGGGGCCGATGAGCAGTTCTTC.

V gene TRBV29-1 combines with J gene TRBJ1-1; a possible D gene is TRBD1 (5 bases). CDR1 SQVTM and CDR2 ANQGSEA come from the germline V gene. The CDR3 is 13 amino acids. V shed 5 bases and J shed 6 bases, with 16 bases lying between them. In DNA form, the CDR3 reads TGCAGCGTTACAGGCGGGGTTGTCGCTGAAGCTTTCTTT. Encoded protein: CSVTGGVVAEAFF.

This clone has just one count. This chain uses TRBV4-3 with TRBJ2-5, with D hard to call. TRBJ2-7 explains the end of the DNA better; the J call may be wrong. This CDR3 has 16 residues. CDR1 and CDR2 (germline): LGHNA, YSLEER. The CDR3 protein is CASSQDHVVFTYEQYF. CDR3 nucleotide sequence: TGCGCCAGCAGCCAAGATCACGTAGTCTTTACCTACGAGCAGTACTTC.